These 17 T cell receptor beta chains share one sample of origin, sequenced in a study of cytomegalovirus exposure and HLA in healthy donors. This table comes from immunoSEQ multiplex PCR, and its TCRdb copy is limited to in-frame clones, with some not included. This sample has about 140,000 clones; almost 85% occur once, and the top ten carry roughly 27%. The sequenced sample consisted of PBMCs. The receptors originated from a man aged 30 to 45 in good health and CMV-seropositive.

This chain connects TRBV7-3 to TRBJ2-3, with D perhaps TRBD2 (6 bases). Germline V lookup: CDR1 SGHTA, CDR2 FQGTGA. The CDR3 spans 15 residues. Trimming left V 4 bases short and J 2 bases short, with 13 bases between. The CDR3 spells CASSSVGGDTDTQYF. CDR3 coding DNA: TGTGCCAGCAGCTCGGTGGGGGGAGACACAGATACGCAGTATTTT.

This sequence joins TRBV5-8 and TRBJ1-1, with TRBD1 as a possible D gene (5 bases). The V end lost 4 bases, the J end lost 0 bases, and 16 bases lay between the germline ends. Germline assignment: CDR1 SGHTS and CDR2 YDEGEE. The CDR3 totals 16 residues. This CDR3 reads CASSVIGRGMNTEAFF. The CDR3, as DNA: TGTGCCAGCAGCGTAATCGGGAGGGGTATGAACACTGAAGCTTTCTTT.

The rearrangement joins TRBV18 to TRBJ2-1; maybe TRBD2 (5 bases). The V gene's germline CDR1 is KGHSH and CDR2 LQKENI. The CDR3 totals 14 residues. The germline V and J ends were trimmed by 2 bases and 5 bases, with 10 bases remaining between them. CDR3: CASSPAGANNEQFF. In DNA form, the CDR3 reads TGTGCCAGCTCACCAGCGGGTGCGAACAATGAGCAGTTCTTC.

The rearrangement links TRBV9 to TRBJ1-1, with D tentatively TRBD1 (5 bases). Germline-derived CDR1 and CDR2 are SGDLS and YYNGEE. CDR3 length equals 14 residues. The V gene lost 3 bases and the J gene lost 3 bases, with 12 bases spanning the gap. CDR3 DNA: TGTGCCAGCAGCGGCTTCGGGACTTACACTGAAGCTTTCTTT. Translated, it gives CASSGFGTYTEAFF. The variable domain in full, completed from reference TRBV9 and TRBJ1-1, reads DSGVTQTPKHLITATGQRVTLRCSPRSGDLSVYWYQQSLDQGLQFLIQYYNGEERAKGNILERFSAQQFPDLHSELNLSSLELGDSALYFCASSGFGTYTEAFFGQGTRLTVV.

The rearrangement links TRBV25-1 to TRBJ2-1, with D possibly being TRBD2 (6 bases). Germline CDR1 is MGHDK and CDR2 is SYGVNS. Trimming pared 4 bases from V and 0 bases from J, leaving 19 bases between. CDR3 length: 18 residues. CDR3 nucleotides: TGTGCCAGCAGTGGAGGTGGTAGCGGCGGTTACTCCTACAATGAGCAGTTCTTC. Its protein product is CASSGGGSGGYSYNEQFF. Full variable domain (outside the CDR3, taken from reference TRBV25-1 and TRBJ2-1): EADIYQTPRYLVIGTGKKITLECSQTMGHDKMYWYQQDPGMELHLIHYSYGVNSTEKGDLSSESTVSRIRTEHFPLTLESARPSHTSQYLCASSGGGSGGYSYNEQFFGPGTRLTVL.

The chain has TRBV7-8 and TRBJ2-5; 10 bases line up with TRBD1. Unmatched junction bases numbered 14, after V lost 5 bases and J lost 5 bases. From germline, CDR1 is SGHVS and CDR2 FQNEAQ. The CDR3 runs 17 residues. The CDR3 bases are TGTGCCAGCAGCCCCGTGGGGACAGGGGATAGGTGGGAGACCCAGTACTTC. It yields the protein CASSPVGTGDRWETQYF.

This chain connects TRBV6-6 to TRBJ2-7; 7 bases are a match to TRBD1. After removal of 6 bases from V and 5 bases from J, the junction contained 7 bases not matched to a gene. Germline CDR1 is MNHNY and CDR2 is SVGAGI (reference sequence). There are 13 residues in the CDR3. The CDR3 sequence is CASRGTARNEQYF. CDR3 sequence (DNA): TGTGCCAGCAGAGGGACAGCAAGGAACGAGCAGTACTTC.

This chain joins TRBV7-8 and TRBJ2-2; D possibly corresponds to TRBD1 (6 bases). The germline CDR1 and CDR2 sequences are SGHVS and FQNEAQ. The CDR3 runs 15 residues. Trimming cost V 6 bases and J 6 bases, with 17 bases left between them. Here the CDR3 DNA reads TGTGCCAGCAGTTTAAGGACAGCAGCGGCCGGGGAGCTGTTTTTT. It is translated as CASSLRTAAAGELFF.

The genes are TRBV11-2 and TRBJ1-1, with D possibly being TRBD1 (5 bases). Germline CDR1 SGHAT, CDR2 FQNNGV. V was cut by 6 bases and J by 0 bases, with 11 bases left in between. The CDR3 sequence is 14 residues long. CDR3 protein: CASRWGLLNTEAFF. In DNA form, the CDR3 reads TGTGCCAGCAGGTGGGGACTATTGAACACTGAAGCTTTCTTT.

CDR3 protein: CASSLAGLAGSYNEQFF. Here the CDR3 DNA reads TGTGCCAGCAGCTTGGCAGGACTAGCGGGGTCCTACAATGAGCAGTTCTTC. V usage is TRBV5-6 and J usage is TRBJ2-1, with TRBD2 matching 12 bases. Germline loops: CDR1 SGHDT, CDR2 YYEEEE. With 0 bases clipped from V and 1 base from J, the junction kept 2 bases outside the gene matches. The CDR3 spans 17 residues.

This sequence joins TRBV11-3 and TRBJ2-1; 8 nucleotides agree with TRBD2. Germline CDR1 reads SGHNT; CDR2 reads YENEEA. This CDR3 region has 15 residues. V lost 3 bases to trimming and J lost 7 bases; unmatched junction nucleotides: 8. The CDR3 nucleotides read TGTGCCAGCAGCTTGATCAGCGGGGGCCTGAATGAGCAGTTCTTC. Residues: CASSLISGGLNEQFF.

This clone was seen more than once but under ten times. This chain links TRBV6-1 with TRBJ1-5; D remains ambiguous. This CDR3 contains 12 residues. Per the germline V gene, CDR1 is MNHNS and CDR2 is SASEGT. V dropped 9 bases and J dropped 4 bases, with 10 bases sitting between them. This chain's CDR3 is CASSQDNQPQHF. The CDR3 DNA reads as TGTGCCAGTAGTCAGGATAATCAGCCCCAGCATTTT.

The count of this clone is one. V and J are TRBV5-4 and TRBJ1-2; 7 bases line up with TRBD1. With V trimmed by 4 bases and J by 6 bases, 12 bases remained unmatched. This CDR3 is 15 amino acids long. Germline V gene data show CDR1 as SGHNT and CDR2 as YYREEE (reference sequence). The CDR3 protein is CASSPRQGRVDGYTF. DNA for the CDR3: TGTGCCAGCAGCCCTCGACAGGGCCGTGTGGATGGCTACACCTTC.

The rearrangement joins TRBV7-3 to TRBJ2-3; 9 positions agree with TRBD2. The V segment lost 3 bases and the J segment 4 bases; nucleotides outside the gene matches: 5. The CDR3 is 15 residues long. Germline V CDR1 and CDR2: SGHTA, FQGTGA. CDR3 region: CASSFRRGGADTQYF. The CDR3 nucleotides read TGTGCCAGCAGCTTTAGGCGGGGGGGGGCAGATACGCAGTATTTT.

The chain uses TRBV10-1 and TRBJ1-1; D unclear. The CDR3 has 14 amino acids. Trimming removed 0 bases at V and 0 bases at J, with 5 bases between. Germline loops: CDR1 WNHNN, CDR2 SYGVQD (reference sequence). DNA of the CDR3: TGCGCCAGCAGTGAGTCGCGGATGAACACTGAAGCTTTCTTT. This codes for CASSESRMNTEAFF.

V usage is TRBV11-2 and J usage is TRBJ2-2, with D possibly matching TRBD1 (6 bases). This CDR3 has 19 residues. Per the germline V gene, CDR1 is SGHAT and CDR2 is FQNNGV. Trimming removed 3 bases from V and 3 bases from J, with 23 bases in between. The CDR3 coding sequence is TGTGCCAGCAGCTTGTATCCCGAACAGGGTTGGGGGTACACCGGGGAGCTGTTTTTT. It encodes CASSLYPEQGWGYTGELFF.

This clone was seen only once. The rearrangement links TRBV7-8 to TRBJ2-7; D gene uncertain. CDR1 and CDR2 from the germline V gene are SGHVS and FQNEAQ. Trimming shortened V by 4 bases and J by 6 bases, and 13 bases separated the two germline ends. This CDR3 has 13 residues. In nucleotides, the CDR3 is TGTGCCAGCAGCTGGGCGCTGGCAGGCGAGCAGTACTTC. Residues: CASSWALAGEQYF.